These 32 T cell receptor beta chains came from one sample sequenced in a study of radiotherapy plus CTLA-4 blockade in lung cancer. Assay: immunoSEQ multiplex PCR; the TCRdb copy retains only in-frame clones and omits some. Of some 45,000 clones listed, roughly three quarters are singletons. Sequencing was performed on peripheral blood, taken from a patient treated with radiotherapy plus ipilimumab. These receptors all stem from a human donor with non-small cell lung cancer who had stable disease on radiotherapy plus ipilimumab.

CDR3 loop: CASSDTGGLPEKLFF. The CDR3, as DNA: TGTGCCAGCAGTGACACAGGGGGCTTACCCGAAAAACTGTTTTTT. The J gene is TRBJ1-4, the V gene TRBV25-1; the match to TRBD1 covers 9 bases. The trim removed 3 bases at V and 8 bases at J, leaving 7 bases unmatched. The CDR3 has 15 residues. CDR1 is MGHDK, CDR2 SYGVNS, per germline. Supplemented by reference TRBV25-1 and TRBJ1-4, the full variable domain reads EADIYQTPRYLVIGTGKKITLECSQTMGHDKMYWYQQDPGMELHLIHYSYGVNSTEKGDLSSESTVSRIRTEHFPLTLESARPSHTSQYLCASSDTGGLPEKLFFGSGTQLSVL.

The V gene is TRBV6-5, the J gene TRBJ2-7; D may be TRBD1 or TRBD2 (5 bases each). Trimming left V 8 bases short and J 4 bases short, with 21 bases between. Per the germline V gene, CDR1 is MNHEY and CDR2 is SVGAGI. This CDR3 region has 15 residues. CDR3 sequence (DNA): TGTGCCAGCCACTCCCCAGGCGTGGGACGATACGAGCAGTACTTC. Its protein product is CASHSPGVGRYEQYF.

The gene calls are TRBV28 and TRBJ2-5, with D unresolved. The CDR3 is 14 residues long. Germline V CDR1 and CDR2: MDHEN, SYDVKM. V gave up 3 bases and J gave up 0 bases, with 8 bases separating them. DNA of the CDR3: TGTGCCAGCAGTTTGGCCAGCGACCAAGAGACCCAGTACTTC. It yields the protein CASSLASDQETQYF.

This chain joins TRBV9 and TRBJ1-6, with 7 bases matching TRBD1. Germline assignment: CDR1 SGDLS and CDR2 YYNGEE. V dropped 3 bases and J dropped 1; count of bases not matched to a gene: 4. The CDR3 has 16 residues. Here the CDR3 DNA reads TGTGCCAGCAGCGCCCAGGGGGTGTCCTATAATTCACCCCTCCACTTT. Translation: CASSAQGVSYNSPLHF.

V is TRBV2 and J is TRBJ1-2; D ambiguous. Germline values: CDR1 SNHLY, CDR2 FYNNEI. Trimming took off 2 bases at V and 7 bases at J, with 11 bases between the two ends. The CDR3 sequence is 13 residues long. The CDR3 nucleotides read TGTGCCAGCAGTGAAAGCATGGCGGGTGGCTACACCTTC. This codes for CASSESMAGGYTF.

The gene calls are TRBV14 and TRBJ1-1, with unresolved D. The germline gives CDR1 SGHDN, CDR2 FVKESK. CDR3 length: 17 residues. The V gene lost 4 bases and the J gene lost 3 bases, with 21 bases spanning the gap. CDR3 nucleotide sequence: TGTGCCAGCAGCCCCATTCCCCCCGCCTCTGCGGACACTGAAGCTTTCTTT. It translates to CASSPIPPASADTEAFF.

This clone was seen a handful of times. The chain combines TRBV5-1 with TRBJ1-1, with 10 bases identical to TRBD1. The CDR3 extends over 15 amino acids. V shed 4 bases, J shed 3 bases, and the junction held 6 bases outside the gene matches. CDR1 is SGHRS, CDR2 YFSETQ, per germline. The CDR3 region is CASSEPGTGDTEAFF. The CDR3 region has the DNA TGCGCCAGCAGCGAACCCGGGACAGGGGACACTGAAGCTTTCTTT.

In DNA form, the CDR3 reads TGTGCCAGCTCATCCCTCGGTCATCAGGGGGCGCTTGCCAAAAACATTCAGTACTTC. Protein: CASSSLGHQGALAKNIQYF. The rearrangement uses TRBV18 and TRBJ2-4, with 8 bases matching TRBD1. Trimming removed 5 bases from V and 1 base from J; junction bases left unmatched: 16. The CDR3 totals 19 residues. Germline lookup yields CDR1 KGHSH and CDR2 LQKENI.

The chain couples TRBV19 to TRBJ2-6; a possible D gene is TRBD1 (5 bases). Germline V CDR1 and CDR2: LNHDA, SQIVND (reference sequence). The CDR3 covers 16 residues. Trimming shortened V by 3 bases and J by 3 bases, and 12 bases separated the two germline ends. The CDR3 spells CASSMGQGYGANVLTF. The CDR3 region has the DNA TGTGCCAGTAGTATGGGGCAGGGCTATGGGGCCAACGTCCTGACTTTC.

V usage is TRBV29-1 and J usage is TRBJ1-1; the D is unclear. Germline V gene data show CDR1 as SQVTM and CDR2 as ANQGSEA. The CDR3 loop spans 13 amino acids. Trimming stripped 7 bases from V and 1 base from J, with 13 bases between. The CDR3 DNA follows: TGCAGCGCGGCACACTCAACGAACACTGAAGCTTTCTTT. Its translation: CSAAHSTNTEAFF.

The CDR3 reads CASSLDQSNYGYTF. CDR3 bases: TGTGCCAGCAGCTTGGACCAGTCAAACTATGGCTACACCTTC. This chain connects TRBV7-2 to TRBJ1-2; D call uncertain. CDR3 length: 14 residues. The germline V and J ends were trimmed by 3 bases and 2 bases, with 10 bases remaining between them. Germline CDR1 reads SGHTA; CDR2 reads FQGNSA.

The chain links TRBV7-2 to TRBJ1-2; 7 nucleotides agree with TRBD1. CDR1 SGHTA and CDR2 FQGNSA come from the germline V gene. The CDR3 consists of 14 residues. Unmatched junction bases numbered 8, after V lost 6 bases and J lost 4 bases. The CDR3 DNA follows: TGTGCCAGCAGGGGGACAGCTATCCTCTATGGCTACACCTTC. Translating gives CASRGTAILYGYTF. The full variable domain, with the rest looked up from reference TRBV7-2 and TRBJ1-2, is GAGVSQSPSNKVTEKGKDVELRCDPISGHTALYWYRQSLGQGLEFLIYFQGNSAPDKSGLPSDRFSAERTGGSVSTLTIQRTQQEDSAVYLCASRGTAILYGYTFGSGTRLTVV.

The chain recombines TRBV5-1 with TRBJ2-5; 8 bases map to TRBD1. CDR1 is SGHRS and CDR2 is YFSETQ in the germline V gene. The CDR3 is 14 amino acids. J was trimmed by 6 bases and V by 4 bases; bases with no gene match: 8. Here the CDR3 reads CASSLLRGLQTQYF. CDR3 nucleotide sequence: TGCGCCAGCAGCCTACTCAGGGGGCTGCAGACCCAGTACTTC.

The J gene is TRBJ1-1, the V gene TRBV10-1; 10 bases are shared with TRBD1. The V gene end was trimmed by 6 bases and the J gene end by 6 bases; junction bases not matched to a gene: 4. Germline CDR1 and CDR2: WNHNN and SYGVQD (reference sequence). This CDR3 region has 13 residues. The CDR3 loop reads CASRGQGTAEAFF. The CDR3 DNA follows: TGCGCCAGCAGGGGACAGGGGACCGCTGAAGCTTTCTTT.

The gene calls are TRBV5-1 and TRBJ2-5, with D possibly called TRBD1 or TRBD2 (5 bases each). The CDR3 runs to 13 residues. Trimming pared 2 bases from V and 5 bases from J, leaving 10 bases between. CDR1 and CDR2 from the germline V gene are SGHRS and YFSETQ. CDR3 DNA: TGCGCCAGCAGCTTTCAGGGCGGGGAGACCCAGTACTTC. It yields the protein CASSFQGGETQYF.

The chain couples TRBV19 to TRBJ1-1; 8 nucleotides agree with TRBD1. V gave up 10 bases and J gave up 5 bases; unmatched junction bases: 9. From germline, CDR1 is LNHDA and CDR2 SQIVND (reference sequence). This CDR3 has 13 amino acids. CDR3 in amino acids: CAITSTGETEAFF. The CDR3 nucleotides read TGTGCCATCACATCGACAGGGGAGACTGAAGCTTTCTTT.

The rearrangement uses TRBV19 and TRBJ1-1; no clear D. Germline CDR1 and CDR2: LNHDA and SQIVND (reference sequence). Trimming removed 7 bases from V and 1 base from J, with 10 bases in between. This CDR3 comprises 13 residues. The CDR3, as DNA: TGTGCCAGTATATTGTCGGGGAACACTGAAGCTTTCTTT. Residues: CASILSGNTEAFF.

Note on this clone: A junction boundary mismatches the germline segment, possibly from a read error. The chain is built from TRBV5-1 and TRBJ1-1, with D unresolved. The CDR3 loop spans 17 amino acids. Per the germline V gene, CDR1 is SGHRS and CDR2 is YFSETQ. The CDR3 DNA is TGCGCCAGCAGCTTGACAGTTTTCTCTCGAATTAACACTGGAGCTTTCTTT. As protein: CASSLTVFSRINTGAFF.

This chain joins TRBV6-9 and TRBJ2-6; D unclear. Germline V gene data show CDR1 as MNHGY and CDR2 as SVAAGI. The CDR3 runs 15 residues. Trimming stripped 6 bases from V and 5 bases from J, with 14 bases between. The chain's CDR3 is CASSLRQSRANVLTF. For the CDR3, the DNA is TGTGCCAGCAGCTTACGACAAAGTCGGGCCAACGTCCTGACTTTC.

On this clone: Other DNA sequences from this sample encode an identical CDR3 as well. As DNA, the CDR3 is TGTGCCAGCAGCTTAGGACAGGGAGGTTCACCCCTCCACTTT. As protein: CASSLGQGGSPLHF. The rearrangement joins TRBV6-6 to TRBJ1-6, with 8 bases lining up with TRBD1. This CDR3 is built from 14 residues. After removal of 6 bases from V and 9 bases from J, the junction contained 7 bases not matched to a gene. Germline V gives CDR1 MNHNY, CDR2 SVGAGI (reference sequence).

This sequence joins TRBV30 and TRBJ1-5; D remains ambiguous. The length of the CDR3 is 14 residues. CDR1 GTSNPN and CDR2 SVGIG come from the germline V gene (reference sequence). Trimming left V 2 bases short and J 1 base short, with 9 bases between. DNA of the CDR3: TGTGCCTGGAGTATGTCGGGGAGCAATCAGCCCCAGCATTTT. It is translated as CAWSMSGSNQPQHF.

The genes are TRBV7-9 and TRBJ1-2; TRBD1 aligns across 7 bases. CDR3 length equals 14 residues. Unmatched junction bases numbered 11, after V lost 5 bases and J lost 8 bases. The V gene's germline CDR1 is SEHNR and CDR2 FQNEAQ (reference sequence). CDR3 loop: CASSRGQVVGGYTF. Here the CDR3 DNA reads TGTGCCAGCAGCCGAGGACAGGTTGTAGGAGGCTACACCTTC.

Here the CDR3 reads CASSSEVVNTEAFF. The CDR3 DNA reads TGTGCCAGCAGCTCGGAGGTTGTGAACACTGAAGCTTTCTTT. The rearrangement links TRBV7-2 to TRBJ1-1; D unclear. There are 14 residues in the CDR3. The V end lost 4 bases, the J end lost 0 bases, and 9 bases lay between the germline ends. In germline, CDR1 is SGHTA, CDR2 FQGNSA. Drawing the rest from reference TRBV7-2 and TRBJ1-1, the complete variable domain is GAGVSQSPSNKVTEKGKDVELRCDPISGHTALYWYRQSLGQGLEFLIYFQGNSAPDKSGLPSDRFSAERTGGSVSTLTIQRTQQEDSAVYLCASSSEVVNTEAFFGQGTRLTVV.

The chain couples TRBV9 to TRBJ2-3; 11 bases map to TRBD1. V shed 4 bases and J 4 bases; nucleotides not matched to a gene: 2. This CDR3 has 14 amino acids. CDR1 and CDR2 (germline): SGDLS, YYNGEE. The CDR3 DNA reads TGTGCCAGCAGCAGGGGACAGGGGGCAGATACGCAGTATTTT. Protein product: CASSRGQGADTQYF.

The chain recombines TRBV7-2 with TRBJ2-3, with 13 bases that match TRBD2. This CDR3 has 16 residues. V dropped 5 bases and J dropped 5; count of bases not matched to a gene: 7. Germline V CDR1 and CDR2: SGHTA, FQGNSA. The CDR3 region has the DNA TGTGCCAGCAGCCTCCGACTAGCGGGGGGCCGAGATACGCAGTATTTT. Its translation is CASSLRLAGGRDTQYF.

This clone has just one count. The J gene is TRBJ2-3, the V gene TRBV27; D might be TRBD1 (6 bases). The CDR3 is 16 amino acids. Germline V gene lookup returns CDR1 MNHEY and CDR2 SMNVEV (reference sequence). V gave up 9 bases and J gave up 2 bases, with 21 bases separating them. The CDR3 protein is CASKLKHRANTDTQYF. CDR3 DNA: TGTGCCAGTAAGCTAAAGCACAGGGCTAACACAGATACGCAGTATTTT.

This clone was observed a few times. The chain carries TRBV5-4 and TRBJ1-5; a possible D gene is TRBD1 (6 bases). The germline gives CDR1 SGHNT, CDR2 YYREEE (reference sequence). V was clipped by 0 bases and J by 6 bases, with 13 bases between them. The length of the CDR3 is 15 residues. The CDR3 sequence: CASSLDREVGQPQHF. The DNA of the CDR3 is TGTGCCAGCAGCTTGGACAGGGAGGTTGGTCAGCCCCAGCATTTT.

The CDR3, as DNA: TGTGCCAGCAGTGATTGGGGGCTGACTGAAGCTTTCTTT. Its protein product is CASSDWGLTEAFF. The chain carries TRBV6-1 and TRBJ1-1, with D perhaps matching TRBD1 (6 bases). The germline CDR1 and CDR2 sequences are MNHNS and SASEGT. With 3 bases removed from V and 5 bases from J, the gap between germline ends came to 10 bases. There are 13 residues in the CDR3.

The CDR3 nucleotides are TGTGCCAGCAGCCAGGGACTTAGAGGGACTGAAGCTTTCTTT. Its translation is CASSQGLRGTEAFF. The J gene is TRBJ1-1, the V gene TRBV7-8, with D maybe TRBD1 (5 bases). CDR1 and CDR2 (germline): SGHVS, FQNEAQ. The CDR3 length is 14 residues. Trimming cost V 5 bases and J 5 bases, with 15 bases left between them.

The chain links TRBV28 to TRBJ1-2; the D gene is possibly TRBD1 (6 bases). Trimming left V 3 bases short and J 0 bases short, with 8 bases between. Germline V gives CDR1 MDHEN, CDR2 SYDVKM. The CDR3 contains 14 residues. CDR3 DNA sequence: TGTGCCAGCAGTTTCAGGACAGCTAACTATGGCTACACCTTC. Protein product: CASSFRTANYGYTF.

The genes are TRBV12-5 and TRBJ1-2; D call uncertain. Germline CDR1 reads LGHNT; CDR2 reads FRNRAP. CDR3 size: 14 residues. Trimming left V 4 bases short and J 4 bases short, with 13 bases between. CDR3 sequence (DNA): TGTGCTAGTGGTTATCAGGACGGTTCCTATGGCTACACCTTC. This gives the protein CASGYQDGSYGYTF.

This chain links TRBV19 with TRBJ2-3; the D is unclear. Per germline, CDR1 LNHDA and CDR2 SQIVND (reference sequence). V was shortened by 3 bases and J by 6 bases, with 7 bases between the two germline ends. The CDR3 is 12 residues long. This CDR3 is CASSMRRDTQYF. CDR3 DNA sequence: TGTGCCAGTAGTATGAGGCGGGATACGCAGTATTTT.